This T cell receptor (beta chain) stems from a study of post-analysis software for immune sequencing data. About the research overall: Patients had relapsing-remitting, secondary progressive or progressive-relapsing multiple sclerosis; some lacked subtype.

Details on this clonotype: Its matching antigen is unknown.

The trim removed 4 bases at V and 0 bases at J, leaving 6 bases unmatched. The CDR3 loop spans 16 amino acids. CDR1 is SGHRS and CDR2 is YFSETQ in the germline V gene. Built from TCR beta cDNA, the libraries had unique molecular identifiers in them. Around 500,000 cDNA molecules came from roughly 1 to 10 million T cells. One entry per CDR3 protein results from TCRdb running MiXCR on the PCR reads. The repertoire consists of under 200,000 distinct CDR3 sequences, with 25% to 30% occurring once and the leading ten covering 3.4%. Regarding the study as a whole: Those with multiple sclerosis, the patient group, showed significantly lower normalized Chao1 diversity than controls. Five or six TRBV segments appeared more often in patients than in controls, and TRBV5-6, TRBV5-1 and TRBV20-1 were among these.

The material sequenced was blood. The chain combines TRBV5-1 with TRBJ2-1; 8 positions match TRBD2. The clonotype comes from a girl under 18 with multiple sclerosis. CDR3 loop: CASSLSGGSSYNEQFF. CDR3 DNA sequence: TGCGCCAGCAGCCTGAGCGGGGGTAGCTCCTACAATGAGCAGTTCTTC.